This T cell receptor (beta chain) was found in a study of blood T cell repertoires in COVID-19. The overall study: The cDNA or gDNA used as material had been derived from T cells, B-cell-depleted T cells, or PBMCs.

Trimming cost V 3 bases and J 4 bases, with 10 bases left between them. CDR3 length: 13 amino acids. Germline CDR1 reads SGHDT; CDR2 reads YYEEEE. Original data processing: By means of reference gene primer amplification, nucleated cell counts were estimated. Sequenced by immunoSEQ multiplex PCR; TCRdb stores in-frame clones only, minus some. The V and J calls and the clone size are those of that table, but D and trimming were determined from the DNA. The table has 540,000 or so clones, approximately 88% seen once; the top ten hold roughly 8%. The Seattle patients, enrolled during active infection, were followed longitudinally.

V usage is TRBV5-6 and J usage is TRBJ1-1, with D perhaps matching TRBD1 (5 bases). The sequence was obtained from a woman in her fifties or sixties with COVID-19, enrolled during active disease. The sequenced material came from peripheral blood. The CDR3 here is CASSSGGGTEAFF. The CDR3 DNA follows: TGTGCCAGCAGCTCCGGGGGAGGCACTGAAGCTTTCTTT. The complete variable domain, with remaining parts taken from reference TRBV5-6 and TRBJ1-1, reads DAGVTQSPTHLIKTRGQQVTLRCSPKSGHDTVSWYQQALGQGPQFIFQYYEEEERQRGNFPDRFSGHQFPNYSSELNVNALLLGDSALYLCASSSGGGTEAFFGQGTRLTVV.